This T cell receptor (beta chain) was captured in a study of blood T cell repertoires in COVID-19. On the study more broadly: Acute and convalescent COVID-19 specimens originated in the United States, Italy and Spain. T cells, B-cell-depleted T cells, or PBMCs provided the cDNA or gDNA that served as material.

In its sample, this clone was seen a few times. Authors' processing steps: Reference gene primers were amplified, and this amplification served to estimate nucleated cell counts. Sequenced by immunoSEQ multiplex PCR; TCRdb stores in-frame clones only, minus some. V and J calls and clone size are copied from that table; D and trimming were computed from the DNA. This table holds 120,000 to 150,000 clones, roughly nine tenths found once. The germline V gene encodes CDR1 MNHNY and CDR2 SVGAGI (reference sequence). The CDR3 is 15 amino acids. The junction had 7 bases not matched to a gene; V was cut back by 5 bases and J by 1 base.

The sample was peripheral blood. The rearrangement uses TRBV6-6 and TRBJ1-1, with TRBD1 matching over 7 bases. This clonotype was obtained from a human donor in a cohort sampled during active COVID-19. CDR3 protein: CASSATGQSNTEAFF. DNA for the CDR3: TGTGCCAGCAGTGCCACGGGACAGTCGAACACTGAAGCTTTCTTT.